This T cell receptor beta chain was documented in a study of cytomegalovirus exposure and HLA in healthy donors. Notes on the study in general: In a later analysis, productive TCRs from donors in an Asian-associated ancestry cluster reportedly carried fewer N-insertions than the cohort mean.

This clone has a handful of counts. Its specificity is unknown. CDR1 is SGHNT and CDR2 is YENEEA in the germline V gene. The CDR3 has 15 amino acids. Trimming stripped 6 bases from V and 7 bases from J, with 18 bases between. PCR primers comprised 60 Vbeta and 13 Jbeta primers. This table comes from immunoSEQ multiplex PCR, and its TCRdb copy is limited to in-frame clones, with some not included. This table holds about 120,000 clones, less than 80% found once. Sequencing input: PBMCs. J is TRBJ2-2 and V is TRBV11-3; a weak D match, TRBD2 (7 bases). This clonotype originated in a man in his forties in good health and CMV-seropositive. CDR3 residues: CASSREGGLDGELFF. CDR3 nucleotide sequence: TGTGCCAGCAGTCGAGAGGGGGGGCTCGACGGGGAGCTGTTTTTT.